The TCR beta chain described here comes from a study of blood T cell repertoires in COVID-19. Across the whole study: Spain, Italy and the United States supplied samples that represented acute and convalescent COVID-19. From T cells, B-cell-depleted T cells, or PBMCs came the material, which was cDNA or gDNA.

Per the study methods: Estimation of nucleated cell counts was performed using reference gene primer amplification. The assay was immunoSEQ multiplex PCR, and TCRdb's table has in-frame clones only and misses some. V and J calls and clone size are those listed in that table; D and trimming were worked out from the DNA. The table shows around 56,000 clones, with around 70% occurring only once. CDR3 length equals 14 residues. The germline V gene encodes CDR1 SGDLS and CDR2 YYNGEE. Between the trimmed V and J ends, which lost 3 bases and 4 bases, there was a span of 11 bases. This chain links TRBV9 with TRBJ1-5, with D perhaps matching TRBD1 (5 bases). This receptor was taken from a woman in her forties or fifties with active or convalescent COVID-19. Sequencing input: peripheral blood. CDR3 coding DNA: TGTGCCAGCAGCGATGGGCAGGGTAATCAGCCCCAGCATTTT. Protein product: CASSDGQGNQPQHF.